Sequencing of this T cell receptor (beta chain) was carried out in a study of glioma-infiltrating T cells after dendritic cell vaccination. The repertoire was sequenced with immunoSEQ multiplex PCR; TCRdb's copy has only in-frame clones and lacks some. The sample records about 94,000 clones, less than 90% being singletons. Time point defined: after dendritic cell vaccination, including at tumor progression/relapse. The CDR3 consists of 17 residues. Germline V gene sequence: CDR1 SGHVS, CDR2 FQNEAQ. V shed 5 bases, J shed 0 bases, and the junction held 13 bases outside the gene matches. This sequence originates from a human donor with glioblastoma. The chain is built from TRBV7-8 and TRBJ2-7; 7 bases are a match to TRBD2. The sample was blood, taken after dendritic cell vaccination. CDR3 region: CASSNYGIAGASYEQYF. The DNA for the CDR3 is TGTGCCAGCAGCAACTACGGCATAGCGGGCGCCTCCTACGAGCAGTACTTC.